The 13 T cell receptor beta chains reported below all come from one sample, sequenced in a study of T-cell memory formation after mild COVID-19. TCRdb independently ran MiXCR on the 5' RACE reads; one entry per CDR3 protein. This table has about 430,000 distinct CDR3 sequences, more than 15% appearing once. Material: PBMCs or a T cell subset sorted from them (not recorded which). Source of these receptors: a man between 18 and 29 years old who had mild COVID-19 (a few samples of this study predate the infection). Cell type and time point are not known.

In this sample, this clonotype turned up a few times. The rearrangement links TRBV7-9 to TRBJ2-1; D is ambiguous. This CDR3 is built from 12 residues. V shed 7 bases and J shed 10 bases, with 14 bases lying between them. Germline CDR1 and CDR2: SEHNR and FQNEAQ (reference sequence). The CDR3 coding sequence is TGTGCCAGCATGAAGCAGGTGAGGGAGCAGTTCTTC. This translates into CASMKQVREQFF.

A few counts support this clonotype. The chain carries TRBV9 and TRBJ1-6, with 7 bases that match TRBD1. The germline V gene encodes CDR1 SGDLS and CDR2 YYNGEE. Trimming at V came to 2 bases and at J to 9 bases, leaving 5 bases not matched to a gene. The CDR3 has 14 residues. This CDR3 is CASSVGTDSSPLHF. The CDR3 DNA reads as TGTGCCAGCAGCGTGGGGACAGACAGTTCACCCCTCCACTTT.

This chain links TRBV6-2 or TRBV6-3 with TRBJ2-1; perhaps TRBD2 as D (5 bases). Trimming removed 2 bases from V and 5 bases from J, with 10 bases in between. The CDR3 has 14 amino acids. In germline, CDR1 is MNHEY, CDR2 SVGEGT. CDR3 in amino acids: CASSYVGSHNEQFF. Written as DNA, the CDR3 is TGTGCCAGCAGTTACGTGGGGAGCCACAATGAGCAGTTCTTC.

The table lists this clonotype with a few counts. The chain uses TRBV20-1 and TRBJ1-1, with D perhaps TRBD1 (5 bases). Germline V gene lookup returns CDR1 DFQATT and CDR2 SNEGSKA (reference sequence). The length of the CDR3 is 14 residues. With 3 bases removed from V and 1 base from J, the gap between germline ends came to 12 bases. CDR3 loop: CSASAPGGNTEAFF. CDR3 bases: TGCAGTGCTAGCGCCCCGGGGGGGAACACTGAAGCTTTCTTT.

In its sample, this clonotype was seen many times. The chain recombines TRBV5-1 with TRBJ2-5; tentatively, D is TRBD1 or TRBD2 (5 bases each). Germline CDR1 reads SGHRS; CDR2 reads YFSETQ. This CDR3 comprises 13 residues. Deletions cut 1 base from V and 4 bases from J, with 8 bases between. CDR3 loop: CASSLYGTETQYF. CDR3 sequence (DNA): TGCGCCAGCAGCTTGTACGGGACAGAGACCCAGTACTTC.

The chain joins TRBV5-1 to TRBJ1-1; the match to TRBD1 covers 9 bases. The CDR3 totals 14 residues. The V gene's germline CDR1 is SGHRS and CDR2 YFSETQ. Trimming took 3 bases from V and 4 from J; bases not matched to a gene: 4. The DNA for the CDR3 is TGCGCCAGCAGCTACCCGGGACAGGGCACTGAAGCTTTCTTT. Its protein is CASSYPGQGTEAFF. Using reference TRBV5-1 and TRBJ1-1 for the parts outside the CDR3, the full variable domain is KAGVTQTPRYLIKTRGQQVTLSCSPISGHRSVSWYQQTPGQGLQFLFEYFSETQRNKGNFPGRFSGRQFSNSRSEMNVSTLELGDSALYLCASSYPGQGTEAFFGQGTRLTVV.

This clonotype was recorded at least ten times. This chain joins TRBV4-1 and TRBJ2-7; D gene uncertain. Per germline, CDR1 MGHRA and CDR2 YSYEKL. The V and J ends lost 1 base and 0 bases respectively, with 7 bases between them. This CDR3 contains 14 residues. The CDR3 sequence: CASSQADISYEQYF. The CDR3 nucleotides are TGCGCCAGCAGCCAAGCCGACATCTCCTACGAGCAGTACTTC.

The DNA of the CDR3 is TGCAGTGCTAATAGCGGTTGGTACCAAGAGACCCAGTACTTC. The encoded protein is CSANSGWYQETQYF. The rearrangement uses TRBV20-1 and TRBJ2-5, with a tentative D call TRBD2 (6 bases). With 4 bases removed from V and 0 bases from J, the gap between germline ends came to 12 bases. The CDR3 length is 14 residues. Germline CDR1 is DFQATT and CDR2 is SNEGSKA (reference sequence).

This clonotype has a handful of counts. The chain combines TRBV10-3 with TRBJ2-3, with TRBD2 matching 7 bases. From germline, CDR1 is ENHRY and CDR2 SYGVKD. V shed 4 bases, J shed 3 bases, and the junction held 7 bases outside the gene matches. The CDR3 sequence is 15 residues long. CDR3 nucleotides: TGTGCCATCAGTGGGCTAGCGGAGGGAACAGATACGCAGTATTTT. Translated, it gives CAISGLAEGTDTQYF.

This clonotype has a handful of counts. The rearrangement uses TRBV7-9 and TRBJ1-1; D is unclear. V lost 5 bases, J lost 5 bases, and 9 bases lay in between. The CDR3 has 12 amino acids. The V gene's germline CDR1 is SEHNR and CDR2 FQNEAQ (reference sequence). The CDR3 sequence is CASSPRATEAFF. In nucleotides, the CDR3 is TGTGCCAGCAGCCCTAGGGCAACTGAAGCTTTCTTT.

This chain joins TRBV20-1 and TRBJ1-5, with 9 bases matching TRBD1. Trimming removed 2 bases from V and 9 bases from J; junction bases left unmatched: 11. CDR1 and CDR2 from the germline V gene are DFQATT and SNEGSKA (reference sequence). The CDR3 spans 15 residues. The CDR3 DNA follows: TGCAGTGCTAGAACGGGACAGGGACTAGGGTGGCCCCAGCATTTT. Protein: CSARTGQGLGWPQHF.

This clonotype has a count of ten or more. The chain uses TRBV5-1 and TRBJ2-5; D uncertain. The CDR3 length is 14 residues. V was clipped by 5 bases and J by 1 base, with 12 bases between them. Germline V lookup: CDR1 SGHRS, CDR2 YFSETQ. The CDR3 DNA is TGCGCCAGCAGAAGATCACAGACCCAAGAGACCCAGTACTTC. It translates to CASRRSQTQETQYF.

This clonotype was seen a few times. This chain uses TRBV4-2 with TRBJ2-5, with TRBD2 matching over 10 bases. From germline, CDR1 is LGHNA and CDR2 YNFKEQ. This CDR3 spans 15 amino acids. The trim removed 4 bases at V and 5 bases at J, leaving 7 bases unmatched. This chain's CDR3 is CASSPGTSVMETQYF. The CDR3 coding sequence is TGTGCCAGCAGCCCTGGGACTAGCGTAATGGAGACCCAGTACTTC.